Only a few counts were recorded for the clone carrying this T cell receptor (beta chain). The CDR3 spans 14 residues. From germline, CDR1 is SGHTA and CDR2 FQGNSA. V was clipped by 3 bases and J by 7 bases; unmatched bases: 5. This sample was taken from a study of identical twins. Healthy Caucasians made up all donors. Template switching, a step in the protocol, added a universal primer site, and cDNA carried unique molecular identifiers. Each CDR3 protein is one row after TCRdb ran MiXCR on the 5' RACE reads. Among 200,000 to 250,000 distinct CDR3 sequences listed, about 13% were seen once. This sample also belongs to another study, concerning yellow fever vaccine responses in identical twins.

Sequencing input: memory (CD45RO+) T cells sorted from blood. The TCR was taken from a woman under 30 in good health. V and J are TRBV7-2 and TRBJ2-2; 7 bases fit TRBD1. CDR3 sequence: CASSLDRLGGELFF. For the CDR3, the DNA is TGTGCCAGCAGCTTGGACAGGCTTGGCGGGGAGCTGTTTTTT.